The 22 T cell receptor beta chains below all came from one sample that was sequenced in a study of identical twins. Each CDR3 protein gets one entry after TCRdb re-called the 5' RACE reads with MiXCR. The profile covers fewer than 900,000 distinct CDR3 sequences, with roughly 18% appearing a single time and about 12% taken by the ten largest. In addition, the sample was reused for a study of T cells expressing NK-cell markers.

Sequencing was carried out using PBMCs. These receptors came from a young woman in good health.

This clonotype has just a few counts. CDR3 protein: CASSVRAARGTDTQYF. For the CDR3, the DNA is TGTGCCAGCAGCGTTAGGGCGGCAAGAGGCACAGATACGCAGTATTTT. The rearrangement joins TRBV9 to TRBJ2-3, with no clear D. CDR1 and CDR2 (germline): SGDLS, YYNGEE. The CDR3 sequence is 16 residues long. The V and J ends lost 2 bases and 1 base respectively, with 14 bases between them.

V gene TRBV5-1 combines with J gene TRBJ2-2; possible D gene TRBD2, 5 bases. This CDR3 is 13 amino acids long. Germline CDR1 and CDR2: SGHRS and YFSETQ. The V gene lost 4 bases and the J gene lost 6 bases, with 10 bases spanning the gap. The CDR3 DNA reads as TGCGCCAGCAGCATAGGAGGCCCCGGGGAGCTGTTTTTT. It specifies CASSIGGPGELFF.

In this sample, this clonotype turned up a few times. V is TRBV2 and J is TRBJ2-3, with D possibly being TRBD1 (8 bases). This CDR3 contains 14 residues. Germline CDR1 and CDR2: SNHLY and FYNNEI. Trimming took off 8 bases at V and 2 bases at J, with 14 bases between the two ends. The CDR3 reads CASHRGGFTDTQYF. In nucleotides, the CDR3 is TGTGCCAGCCACAGGGGGGGCTTCACAGATACGCAGTATTTT.

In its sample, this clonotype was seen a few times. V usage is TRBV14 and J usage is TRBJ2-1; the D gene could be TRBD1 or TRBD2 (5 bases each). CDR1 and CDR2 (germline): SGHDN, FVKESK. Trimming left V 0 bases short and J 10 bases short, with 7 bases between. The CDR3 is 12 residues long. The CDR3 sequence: CASSQDWGEQFF. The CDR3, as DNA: TGTGCCAGCAGCCAAGATTGGGGGGAGCAGTTCTTC.

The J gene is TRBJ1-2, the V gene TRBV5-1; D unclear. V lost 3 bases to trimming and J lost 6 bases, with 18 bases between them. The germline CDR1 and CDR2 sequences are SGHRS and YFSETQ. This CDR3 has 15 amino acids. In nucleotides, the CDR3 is TGCGCCAGCAGCTGGGTGATTGGGCGGATCGATGGCTACACCTTC. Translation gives CASSWVIGRIDGYTF.

The CDR3 loop is CSVHLRTGTRETQYF. The CDR3 DNA reads as TGCAGCGTCCACCTACGGACAGGGACAAGAGAGACCCAGTACTTC. The V and J genes are TRBV29-1 and TRBJ2-5; 8 bases are a match to TRBD1. Germline CDR1 is SQVTM and CDR2 is ANQGSEA. The CDR3 is 15 amino acids. V gave up 6 bases and J gave up 4 bases; unmatched junction bases: 13.

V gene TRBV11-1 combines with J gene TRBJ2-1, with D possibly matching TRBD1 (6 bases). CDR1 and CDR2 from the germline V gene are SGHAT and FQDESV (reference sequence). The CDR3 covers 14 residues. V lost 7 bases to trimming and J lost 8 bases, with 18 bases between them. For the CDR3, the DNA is TGTGCCAGCACCAGAGGGACACAGGGCGATGAGCAGTTCTTC. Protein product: CASTRGTQGDEQFF.

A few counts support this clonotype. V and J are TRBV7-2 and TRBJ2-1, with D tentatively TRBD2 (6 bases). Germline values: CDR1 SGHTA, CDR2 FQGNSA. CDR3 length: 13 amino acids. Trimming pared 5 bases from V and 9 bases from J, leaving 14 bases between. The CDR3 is CASSRRTTFEQFF. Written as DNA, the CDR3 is TGTGCCAGCAGCCGCCGGACTACCTTTGAGCAGTTCTTC.

The CDR3 DNA reads as TGCAGTGCCTGGACTCCTGAAGTCTACGAGCAGTACTTC. Translating gives CSAWTPEVYEQYF. The chain links TRBV20-1 to TRBJ2-7, with D possibly being TRBD2 (5 bases). Trimming took 6 bases from V and 3 from J, leaving 15 bases between them. Per germline, CDR1 DFQATT and CDR2 SNEGSKA (reference sequence). The length of the CDR3 is 13 residues.

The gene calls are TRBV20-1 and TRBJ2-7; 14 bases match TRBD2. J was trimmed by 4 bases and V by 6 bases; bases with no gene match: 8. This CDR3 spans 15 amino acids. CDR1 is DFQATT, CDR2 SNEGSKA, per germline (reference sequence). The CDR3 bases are TGCAGTGCCCCCTCAGGACTAGCGGGGGGTTACGAGCAGTACTTC. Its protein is CSAPSGLAGGYEQYF.

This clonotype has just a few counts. The CDR3 nucleotides are TGCAGCGCTGGACACGCCCAAGAGACCCAGTACTTC. Translated: CSAGHAQETQYF. The V call is TRBV29-1, the J call TRBJ2-5, with D tentatively TRBD1 (5 bases). Per the germline V gene, CDR1 is SQVTM and CDR2 is ANQGSEA. The CDR3 length is 12 residues. The V end was cut by 7 bases, the J end by 1 base, with 10 bases between.

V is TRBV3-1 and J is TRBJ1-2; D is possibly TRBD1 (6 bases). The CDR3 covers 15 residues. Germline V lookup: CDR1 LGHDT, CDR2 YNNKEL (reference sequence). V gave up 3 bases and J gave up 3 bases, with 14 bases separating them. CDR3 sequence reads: CASSQASGGYYGYTF. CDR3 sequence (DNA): TGTGCCAGCAGCCAGGCCTCCGGGGGCTACTATGGCTACACCTTC.

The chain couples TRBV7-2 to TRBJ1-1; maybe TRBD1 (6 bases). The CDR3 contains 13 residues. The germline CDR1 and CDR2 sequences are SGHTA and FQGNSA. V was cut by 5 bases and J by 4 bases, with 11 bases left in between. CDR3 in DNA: TGTGCCAGCAGCATCGGACAGCTCACTGAAGCTTTCTTT. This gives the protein CASSIGQLTEAFF.

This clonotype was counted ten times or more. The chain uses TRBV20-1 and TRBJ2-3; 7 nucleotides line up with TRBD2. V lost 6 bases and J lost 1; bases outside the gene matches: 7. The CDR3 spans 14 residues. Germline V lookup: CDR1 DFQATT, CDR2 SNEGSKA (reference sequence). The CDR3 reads CSAPASGGTDTQYF. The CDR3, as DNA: TGCAGTGCCCCCGCCAGCGGGGGCACAGATACGCAGTATTTT.

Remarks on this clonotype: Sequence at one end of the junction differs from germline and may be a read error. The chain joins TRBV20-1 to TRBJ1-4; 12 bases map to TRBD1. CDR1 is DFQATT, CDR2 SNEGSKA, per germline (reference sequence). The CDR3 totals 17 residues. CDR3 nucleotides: TGCTGTGCTAGAGGGCAGGGACAGGGGGCTCCTAATGAAAAACTGTTTTTT. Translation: CCARGQGQGAPNEKLFF.

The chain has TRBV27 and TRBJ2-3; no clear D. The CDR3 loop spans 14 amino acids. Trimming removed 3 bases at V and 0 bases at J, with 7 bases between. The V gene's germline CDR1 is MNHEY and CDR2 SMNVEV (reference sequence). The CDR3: CASSFVLSTDTQYF. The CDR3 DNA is TGTGCCAGCAGTTTTGTATTAAGCACAGATACGCAGTATTTT.

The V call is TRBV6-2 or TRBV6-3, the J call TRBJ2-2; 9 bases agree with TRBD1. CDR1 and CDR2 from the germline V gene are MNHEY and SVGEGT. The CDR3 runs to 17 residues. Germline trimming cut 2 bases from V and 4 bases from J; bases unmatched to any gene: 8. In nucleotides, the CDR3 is TGTGCCAGCAGTTACCTGCCACAGGGGGCAAGCACCGGGGAGCTGTTTTTT. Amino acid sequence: CASSYLPQGASTGELFF.

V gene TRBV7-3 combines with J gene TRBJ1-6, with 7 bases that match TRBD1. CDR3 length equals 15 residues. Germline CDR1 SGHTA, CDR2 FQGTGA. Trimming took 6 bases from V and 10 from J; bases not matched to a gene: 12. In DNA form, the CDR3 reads TGTGCCAGCAGTCTTACAGGGGTACGCGAGTCACCCCTCCACTTT. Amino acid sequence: CASSLTGVRESPLHF.

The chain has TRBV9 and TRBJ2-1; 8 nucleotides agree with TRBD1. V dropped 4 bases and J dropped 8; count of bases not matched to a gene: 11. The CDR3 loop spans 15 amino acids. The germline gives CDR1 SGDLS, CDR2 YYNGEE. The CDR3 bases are TGTGCCAGCAGCTTCCGGGACAGGACGAGAGATGAGCAGTTCTTC. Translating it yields CASSFRDRTRDEQFF.

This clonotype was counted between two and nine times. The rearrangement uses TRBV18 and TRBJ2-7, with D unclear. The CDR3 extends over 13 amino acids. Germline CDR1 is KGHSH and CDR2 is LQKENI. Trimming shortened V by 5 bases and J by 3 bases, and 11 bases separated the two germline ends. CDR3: CASSSGRNYEQYF. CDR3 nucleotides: TGTGCCAGCTCATCGGGCCGAAACTACGAGCAGTACTTC.

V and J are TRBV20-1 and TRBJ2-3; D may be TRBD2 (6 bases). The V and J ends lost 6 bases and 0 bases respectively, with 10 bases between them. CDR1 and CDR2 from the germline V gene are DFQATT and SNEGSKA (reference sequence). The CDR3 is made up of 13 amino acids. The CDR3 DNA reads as TGCAGTGCGGAGGGAGGAAGCACAGATACGCAGTATTTT. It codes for CSAEGGSTDTQYF.

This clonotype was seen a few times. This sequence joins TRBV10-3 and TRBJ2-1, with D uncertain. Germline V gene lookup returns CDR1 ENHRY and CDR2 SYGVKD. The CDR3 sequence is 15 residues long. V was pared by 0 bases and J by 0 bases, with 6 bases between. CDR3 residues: CAISESVASYNEQFF. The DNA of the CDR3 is TGTGCCATCAGTGAGTCGGTAGCCTCCTACAATGAGCAGTTCTTC.